The rows below give T cell receptor beta chains drawn from one sample of a study of blood T cell repertoires in COVID-19. Some clones are missing from TCRdb's copy, which holds only in-frame ones; the method was immunoSEQ multiplex PCR. The sample yields about 98,000 clones, about 89% seen once. Material for sequencing was peripheral blood. The receptors shown here come from a man between 45 and 60 years old with acute or convalescent COVID-19. CDR3s include the opening cysteine and the closing phenylalanine or tryptophan. Each record gives: D gene, clone size, V gene, J gene, CDR3 DNA, CDR3 protein. A D gene is named only where the DNA matches it firmly. For some rows the clone size is stated as once, few or many, or as a class when expanded; others skip it.

d_gene: TRBD2
abundance: -
v_gene: TRBV27
j_gene: TRBJ2-1
CDR3nt: TGTGCCAGGGAGCGGGAGCGTCGGAATGAGCAGTTCTTC
CDR3aa: CARERERRNEQFF

d_gene: -
abundance: few
v_gene: TRBV27
j_gene: TRBJ2-7
CDR3nt: TGTGCCAGCAGTTTAAGTCTAAGGGGGACGTACGAGCAGTACTTC
CDR3aa: CASSLSLRGTYEQYF

d_gene: TRBD1
abundance: -
v_gene: TRBV18
j_gene: TRBJ2-7
CDR3nt: TGTGCCAGCTCCTCCCGACAGGGTGTCGACGAGCAGTACTTC
CDR3aa: CASSSRQGVDEQYF

d_gene: -
abundance: -
v_gene: TRBV6-5
j_gene: TRBJ1-5
CDR3nt: TGTGCCGGTTCCGTGGCCTTCAATCAGCCCCAGCATTTT
CDR3aa: CAGSVAFNQPQHF

d_gene: -
abundance: -
v_gene: TRBV28
j_gene: TRBJ2-7
CDR3nt: TGTGCCAGCATGAGTGGGTCCGGGGAGGCCTACGAGCAGTACTTC
CDR3aa: CASMSGSGEAYEQYF

d_gene: -
abundance: -
v_gene: TRBV5-1
j_gene: TRBJ2-3
CDR3nt: TGCGCCAGCAGCTTGGTCGGGAGAGGAGATACGCAGTATTTT
CDR3aa: CASSLVGRGDTQYF

d_gene: -
abundance: few
v_gene: TRBV27
j_gene: TRBJ2-5
CDR3nt: TGTGCCAGCAGTTTCCCGGGAAGCGAGACCCAGTACTTC
CDR3aa: CASSFPGSETQYF

d_gene: -
abundance: -
v_gene: TRBV27
j_gene: TRBJ2-1
CDR3nt: TGTGCCAGCAGTGGTCGAGGGATCCCCTACAATGAGCAGTTCTTC
CDR3aa: CASSGRGIPYNEQFF

d_gene: -
abundance: -
v_gene: TRBV2
j_gene: TRBJ1-2
CDR3nt: TGTGCCGTCAGGGGAACCCTGGAAGGCTACACCTTC
CDR3aa: CAVRGTLEGYTF

d_gene: TRBD2
abundance: -
v_gene: TRBV10-1
j_gene: TRBJ2-2
CDR3nt: TGCGCCAGCAGTGAGGGGTTAGGGTGGACTAGCGGGATCACCGGGGAGCTGTTTTTT
CDR3aa: CASSEGLGWTSGITGELFF

d_gene: -
abundance: -
v_gene: TRBV11-3
j_gene: TRBJ2-3
CDR3nt: TGTGCCAGCAGCTTAGAGGGGACTGGAGCAGATACGCAGTATTTT
CDR3aa: CASSLEGTGADTQYF

d_gene: TRBD2
abundance: few
v_gene: TRBV9
j_gene: TRBJ2-2
CDR3nt: TGTGCCAGCAGCGAGACTAGCGCAGGACTAAACACCGGGGAGCTGTTTTTT
CDR3aa: CASSETSAGLNTGELFF

d_gene: TRBD1
abundance: -
v_gene: TRBV6-6
j_gene: TRBJ1-2
CDR3nt: TGTGCCAGCAGTTACGGTGCAGGGGGCGCGGAAGGCTACACCTTC
CDR3aa: CASSYGAGGAEGYTF

d_gene: TRBD1
abundance: -
v_gene: TRBV11-2
j_gene: TRBJ2-7
CDR3nt: TGTGCCAGCAGCTTAGCAGGGGGCGAGCAGTACTTC
CDR3aa: CASSLAGGEQYF

d_gene: -
abundance: -
v_gene: TRBV19
j_gene: TRBJ2-7
CDR3nt: TGTGCCAGTAGTTTATTCCCGGTACAGGGTCGTAGCGAGCAGTACTTC
CDR3aa: CASSLFPVQGRSEQYF

d_gene: TRBD2
abundance: -
v_gene: TRBV14
j_gene: TRBJ2-2
CDR3nt: TGTGCCAGCAGCCAAGATCCGGCGGGAGCTCCCGGGGAGCTGTTTTTT
CDR3aa: CASSQDPAGAPGELFF

d_gene: -
abundance: -
v_gene: TRBV2
j_gene: TRBJ1-4
CDR3nt: TGTGCCAGCAGTGAAGGCAGGGTTGCTGAAAAACTGTTTTTT
CDR3aa: CASSEGRVAEKLFF

d_gene: TRBD2
abundance: -
v_gene: TRBV27
j_gene: TRBJ2-5
CDR3nt: TGTGCCAGCAGTTCCAGCGGAGCGGGACTAAAGACCCAGTACTTC
CDR3aa: CASSSSGAGLKTQYF

d_gene: -
abundance: -
v_gene: TRBV7-8
j_gene: TRBJ1-2
CDR3nt: TGTGCCAGCAGCCCAGGGCGGCCCGACCACGACTATGGCTACACCTTC
CDR3aa: CASSPGRPDHDYGYTF

d_gene: TRBD1
abundance: -
v_gene: TRBV24-1
j_gene: TRBJ1-5
CDR3nt: TGTGCCACCAGTGATTCCGGGACAGGGACTCAGCCCCAGCATTTT
CDR3aa: CATSDSGTGTQPQHF

d_gene: -
abundance: -
v_gene: TRBV20-1
j_gene: TRBJ1-3
CDR3nt: TGCAGTGCCGCCGCCCCGAGCACCATATATTTT
CDR3aa: CSAAAPSTIYF

d_gene: TRBD1
abundance: -
v_gene: TRBV7-9
j_gene: TRBJ2-3
CDR3nt: TGTGCCAGCAGCAGGACAGGACCCACAGATACGCAGTATTTT
CDR3aa: CASSRTGPTDTQYF

d_gene: TRBD1
abundance: -
v_gene: TRBV5-1
j_gene: TRBJ1-1
CDR3nt: TGCGCCAGCAGTCTACAGGGGCGCCAAACAAAGAACACTGAAGCTTTCTTT
CDR3aa: CASSLQGRQTKNTEAFF

d_gene: -
abundance: -
v_gene: TRBV5-1
j_gene: TRBJ2-7
CDR3nt: TGCGCCAGCAGCCGGACTGGGGGGTCCTACGAGCAGTACTTC
CDR3aa: CASSRTGGSYEQYF

d_gene: TRBD2
abundance: few
v_gene: TRBV7-8
j_gene: TRBJ2-1
CDR3nt: TGTGCCAGCAGCAAACAACCGGGACTAGCGGGAGCGATCTCATACAATGAGCAGTTCTTC
CDR3aa: CASSKQPGLAGAISYNEQFF

d_gene: TRBD2
abundance: -
v_gene: TRBV27
j_gene: TRBJ2-1
CDR3nt: TGTGCCAGCAGTTTACTAGCGGGGTCTTACAATGAGCAGTTCTTC
CDR3aa: CASSLLAGSYNEQFF

d_gene: -
abundance: -
v_gene: TRBV14
j_gene: TRBJ1-1
CDR3nt: TGTGCCAGCAGCCAGGCCGGGAGCCTGATGAACACTGAAGCTTTCTTT
CDR3aa: CASSQAGSLMNTEAFF

d_gene: TRBD1
abundance: -
v_gene: TRBV19
j_gene: TRBJ1-3
CDR3nt: TGTGCCAGTAGTCCCTGGGACAGCGGAAACACCATATATTTT
CDR3aa: CASSPWDSGNTIYF

d_gene: -
abundance: once
v_gene: TRBV5-4
j_gene: TRBJ1-2
CDR3nt: TGTGCCAGCAGCTCCCGACAGTACTATGGCTACACCTTC
CDR3aa: CASSSRQYYGYTF

d_gene: -
abundance: -
v_gene: TRBV29-1
j_gene: TRBJ2-1
CDR3nt: TGCAGCGTTGAAGATGGACTCCCGAGCTCCTACAATGAGCAGTTCTTC
CDR3aa: CSVEDGLPSSYNEQFF

d_gene: -
abundance: -
v_gene: TRBV25-1
j_gene: TRBJ1-1
CDR3nt: TGTGCCAGCAGACCAGCCGAGGGGGTTTTCACTGAAGCTTTCTTT
CDR3aa: CASRPAEGVFTEAFF

d_gene: -
abundance: once
v_gene: TRBV9
j_gene: TRBJ1-1
CDR3nt: TGTGCCAGCGGCACCTGGAACACTGAAGCTTTCTTT
CDR3aa: CASGTWNTEAFF

d_gene: -
abundance: -
v_gene: TRBV11-2
j_gene: TRBJ2-5
CDR3nt: TGTGCCAGCAGCCAACGGTTCCAAGAGACCCAGTACTTC
CDR3aa: CASSQRFQETQYF

d_gene: TRBD1
abundance: -
v_gene: TRBV30
j_gene: TRBJ2-3
CDR3nt: TGTGCCTCAACAGGGGCCACAGATACGCAGTATTTT
CDR3aa: CASTGATDTQYF